The clone carrying this T cell receptor beta chain was counted a few times. Its antigen is still unknown. This sample is drawn from a study of response to subunit inactivated influenza vaccine. Regarding the study as a whole: Few additional T cells are recruited per seasonal influenza vaccination, authors suggested.

TCRdb independently ran MiXCR on the RT-PCR reads; one entry per CDR3 protein. The sample carries hundreds of thousands of distinct CDR3 sequences, less than 8% recorded once. The clonotype comes from a man between 50 and 75 years old who received an inactivated influenza vaccine. The source was PBMCs from blood, collected 23 months after vaccination.

CDR3 sequence (DNA): TGTGCCAGCAGCCCTCCAGCGGGAGTGTCTTACAATGAGCAGTTCTTC. It codes for CASSPPAGVSYNEQFF. The gene calls are TRBV9 and TRBJ2-1, with 8 bases identical to TRBD2. CDR1 SGDLS and CDR2 YYNGEE come from the germline V gene. The CDR3 runs to 16 residues. V lost 4 bases to trimming and J lost 4 bases; unmatched junction nucleotides: 10.